This T cell receptor (beta chain) is drawn from a study of T and B cells in COVID-19 patients. Study context: In the active-infection cohort, about 90% of the roughly 20 patients had comorbidities linked to unfavorable COVID-19 outcome.

Blood genomic DNA input for TRB amplification was 250-500 ng. Germline V gene data show CDR1 as DFQATT and CDR2 as SNEGSKA (reference sequence). The V segment lost 5 bases and the J segment 0 bases; nucleotides outside the gene matches: 4. The CDR3 runs 14 residues. BIOMED2 TRB-A/B primer pools were used in multiplex TRB PCR. A single record per CDR3 protein comes from TCRdb applying MiXCR to the multiplex PCR reads. The repertoire holds 13,000 or so distinct CDR3 sequences, with roughly 27% as singletons. The V call is TRBV20-1, the J call TRBJ1-5; 7 bases fit TRBD1. This clonotype originated in a human donor who had recovered from COVID-19. Material: blood. The CDR3 DNA sequence: TGCAGTGCTCGGGACAGACGTAGCAATCAGCCCCAGCATTTT. This gives the protein CSARDRRSNQPQHF.